This T cell receptor beta chain was recorded in a study of blood T cell repertoires in COVID-19. Turning to the study itself: Both acute and convalescent COVID-19 samples were obtained from the United States, Italy and Spain. In each case, the material was cDNA or gDNA derived from T cells, B-cell-depleted T cells, or PBMCs.

Original handling: For nucleated cells, counts were estimated from reference gene primer amplification. Using immunoSEQ multiplex PCR, the repertoire was profiled, and TCRdb retains in-frame clones only, with some absent. V and J calls and clone size are given by that table; D and trimming were obtained from the DNA. The sample lists 31,000 or so clones, roughly 89% occurring once. V was clipped by 0 bases and J by 4 bases; unmatched bases: 6. This CDR3 contains 15 residues. Germline loops: CDR1 ENHRY, CDR2 SYGVKD. The TCR comes from an elderly man with acute or convalescent COVID-19. The rearrangement links TRBV10-3 to TRBJ2-7, with 7 bases identical to TRBD2. Sequences were obtained from peripheral blood. The CDR3 loop is CAISESMAGVYEQYF. CDR3 sequence (DNA): TGTGCCATCAGTGAGTCGATGGCGGGAGTTTACGAGCAGTACTTC.